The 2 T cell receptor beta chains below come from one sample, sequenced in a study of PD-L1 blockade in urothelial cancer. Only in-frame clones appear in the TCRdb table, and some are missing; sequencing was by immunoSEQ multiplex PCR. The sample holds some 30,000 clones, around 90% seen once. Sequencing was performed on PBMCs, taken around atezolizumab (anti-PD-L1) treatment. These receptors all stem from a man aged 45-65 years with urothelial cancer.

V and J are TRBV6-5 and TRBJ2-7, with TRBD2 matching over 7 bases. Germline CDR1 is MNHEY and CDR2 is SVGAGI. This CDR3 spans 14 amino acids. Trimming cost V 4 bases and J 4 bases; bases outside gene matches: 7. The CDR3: CASSFAGAAYEQYF. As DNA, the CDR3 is TGTGCCAGCAGTTTTGCGGGAGCTGCATACGAGCAGTACTTC.

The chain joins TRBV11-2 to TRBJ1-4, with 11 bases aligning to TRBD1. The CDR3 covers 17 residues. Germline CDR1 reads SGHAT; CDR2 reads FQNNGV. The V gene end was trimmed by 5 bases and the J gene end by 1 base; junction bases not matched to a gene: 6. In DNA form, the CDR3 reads TGTGCCAGCAGCGGACAGGGGGCCATTCGAACTAATGAAAAACTGTTTTTT. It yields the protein CASSGQGAIRTNEKLFF.